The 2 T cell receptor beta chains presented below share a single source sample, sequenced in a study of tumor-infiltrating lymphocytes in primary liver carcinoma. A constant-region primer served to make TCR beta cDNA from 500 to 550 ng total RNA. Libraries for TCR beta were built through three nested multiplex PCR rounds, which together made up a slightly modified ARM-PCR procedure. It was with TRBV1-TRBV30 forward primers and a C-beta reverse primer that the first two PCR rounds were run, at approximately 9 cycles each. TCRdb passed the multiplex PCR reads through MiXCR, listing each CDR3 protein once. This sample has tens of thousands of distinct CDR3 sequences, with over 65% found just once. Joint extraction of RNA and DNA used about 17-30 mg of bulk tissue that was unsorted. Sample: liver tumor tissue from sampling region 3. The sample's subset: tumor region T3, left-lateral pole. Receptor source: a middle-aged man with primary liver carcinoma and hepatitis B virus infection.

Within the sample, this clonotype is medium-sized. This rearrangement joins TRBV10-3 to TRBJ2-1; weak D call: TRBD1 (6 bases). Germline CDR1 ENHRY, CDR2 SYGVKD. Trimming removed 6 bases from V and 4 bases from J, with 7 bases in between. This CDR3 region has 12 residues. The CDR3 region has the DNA TGTGCCATCAGGGACAGATACAATGAGCAGTTCTTC. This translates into CAIRDRYNEQFF.

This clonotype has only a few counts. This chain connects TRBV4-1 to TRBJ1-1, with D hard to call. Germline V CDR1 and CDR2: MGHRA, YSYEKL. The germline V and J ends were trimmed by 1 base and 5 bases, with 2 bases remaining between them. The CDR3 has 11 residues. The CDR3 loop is CASSQGTEAFF. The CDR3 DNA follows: TGCGCCAGCAGCCAAGGGACTGAAGCTTTCTTT.